The 21 T cell receptor beta chains reported below all come from one sample, sequenced in a study of blood T cell repertoires in COVID-19. Generated by immunoSEQ multiplex PCR, the TCRdb table keeps only in-frame clones and is missing some. The table records some 250,000 clones, about nine tenths of them present only once. Sequenced: peripheral blood. The receptors originated from a man in his 60s who had recovered from COVID-19.

This chain links TRBV27 with TRBJ2-2, with a tentative D call TRBD2 (5 bases). The CDR3 is 12 residues long. V gave up 2 bases and J gave up 12 bases, with 10 bases separating them. Per the germline V gene, CDR1 is MNHEY and CDR2 is SMNVEV (reference sequence). The CDR3 here is CASSLGLGKLFF. CDR3 DNA: TGTGCCAGCAGTTTAGGACTCGGCAAGCTGTTTTTT.

This clone was detected a few times. Different DNA sequences within this sample yield the same CDR3. CDR3 in DNA: TGTGCCAGCAGTGAGGCCAGGGTGAATTCACCCCTCCACTTT. Residues: CASSEARVNSPLHF. J is TRBJ1-6 and V is TRBV2; possibly TRBD1 for D (5 bases). Germline loops: CDR1 SNHLY, CDR2 FYNNEI. V was pared by 3 bases and J by 7 bases, with 10 bases between. The CDR3 is 14 residues long.

The gene calls are TRBV27 and TRBJ1-2; 9 positions agree with TRBD1. The CDR3 spans 16 residues. CDR1 is MNHEY, CDR2 SMNVEV, per germline (reference sequence). V lost 3 bases and J lost 8; bases outside the gene matches: 13. The CDR3 loop reads CASSLVIGTGIKGYTF. The CDR3 nucleotides are TGTGCCAGCAGTTTGGTGATCGGGACAGGGATTAAAGGCTACACCTTC.

V gene TRBV12-3 or TRBV12-4 combines with J gene TRBJ1-4, with a weak D call TRBD1 (5 bases). The CDR3 is 13 amino acids. V was pared by 6 bases and J by 8 bases, with 13 bases between. The CDR3 sequence is CASRPQGREKLFF. The CDR3 DNA is TGTGCCAGCAGGCCTCAGGGTCGGGAAAAACTGTTTTTT.

The CDR3 region is CASSPGGGSSEAFF. The CDR3 DNA sequence: TGCGCCAGCAGCCCGGGCGGGGGTTCTTCTGAAGCTTTCTTT. The chain recombines TRBV5-1 with TRBJ1-1; the D gene is possibly TRBD1 (5 bases). The CDR3 consists of 14 residues. The V end was cut by 4 bases, the J end by 6 bases, with 16 bases between. The V gene's germline CDR1 is SGHRS and CDR2 YFSETQ.

The chain employs TRBV9 and TRBJ2-5, with 9 bases identical to TRBD2. The CDR3 loop spans 15 amino acids. Trimming cost V 2 bases and J 4 bases; bases outside gene matches: 6. The germline V gene encodes CDR1 SGDLS and CDR2 YYNGEE. The CDR3 region has the DNA TGTGCCAGCAGCGTCGGCGGGGGGGACAGAGAGACCCAGTACTTC. Translated: CASSVGGGDRETQYF. The entire variable domain, with the rest obtained from reference TRBV9 and TRBJ2-5, is as follows: DSGVTQTPKHLITATGQRVTLRCSPRSGDLSVYWYQQSLDQGLQFLIQYYNGEERAKGNILERFSAQQFPDLHSELNLSSLELGDSALYFCASSVGGGDRETQYFGPGTRLLVL.

The chain has TRBV6-5 and TRBJ2-5; D uncertain. V shed 6 bases and J shed 4 bases, with 6 bases lying between them. This CDR3 comprises 11 residues. Germline assignment: CDR1 MNHEY and CDR2 SVGAGI. Written as DNA, the CDR3 is TGTGCCAGCAGCCTCCGAGAGACCCAGTACTTC. Translated, it gives CASSLRETQYF.

This clone was seen a handful of times. The chain employs TRBV6-6 and TRBJ1-6, with D possibly TRBD1 on 5 matching bases. This CDR3 is 14 amino acids long. Between the trimmed V and J ends, which lost 0 bases and 8 bases, there was a span of 8 bases. CDR1 and CDR2 (germline): MNHNY, SVGAGI (reference sequence). The CDR3 loop reads CASSYSGEDSPLHF. The CDR3 DNA follows: TGTGCCAGCAGTTACTCAGGGGAGGATTCACCCCTCCACTTT.

Points on this clone: The junction departs from germline at one end; a sequencing error may be responsible. The V and J genes are TRBV12-3 or TRBV12-4 and TRBJ1-1; possible D gene TRBD1, 5 bases. The CDR3 contains 12 residues. The CDR3 spells CASSQPGLKKVF. In DNA form, the CDR3 reads TGTGCCAGCAGCCAGCCGGGACTCAAAAAGGTCTTT.

The genes are TRBV19 and TRBJ1-1; D possibly corresponds to TRBD1 (5 bases). The germline V and J ends were trimmed by 0 bases and 1 base, with 9 bases remaining between them. The CDR3 has 15 amino acids. Germline V gene data show CDR1 as LNHDA and CDR2 as SQIVND (reference sequence). The DNA of the CDR3 is TGTGCCAGTAGTATAGATCGGCAGGGGAACACTGAAGCTTTCTTT. As protein: CASSIDRQGNTEAFF.

V usage is TRBV5-1 and J usage is TRBJ2-5, with D maybe TRBD2 (5 bases). Trimming removed 7 bases from V and 2 bases from J, with 15 bases in between. The length of the CDR3 is 14 residues. The germline CDR1 and CDR2 sequences are SGHRS and YFSETQ. The CDR3 here is CASSSGGRQETQYF. In nucleotides, the CDR3 is TGCGCCAGCTCCTCCGGTGGGAGACAAGAGACCCAGTACTTC.

The V gene is TRBV20-1, the J gene TRBJ2-7, with D tentatively TRBD2 (5 bases). V lost 3 bases and J 5 bases, leaving 8 bases between the germline ends. Germline-derived CDR1 and CDR2 are DFQATT and SNEGSKA (reference sequence). CDR3 length: 11 amino acids. The CDR3 protein is CSASRGDEQYV. CDR3 in DNA: TGCAGTGCTAGTCGGGGAGACGAGCAGTACGTC.

V gene TRBV10-3 combines with J gene TRBJ1-3, with D perhaps matching TRBD1 (6 bases). CDR1 and CDR2 from the germline V gene are ENHRY and SYGVKD. V was cut by 10 bases and J by 1 base, with 14 bases left in between. The CDR3 has 14 amino acids. CDR3 sequence: CATSTQGSGNTIYF. The CDR3 region has the DNA TGTGCCACCAGCACACAGGGATCTGGAAACACCATATATTTT.

The genes are TRBV5-1 and TRBJ2-7, with 8 bases aligning to TRBD2. The CDR3 extends over 15 amino acids. CDR1 SGHRS and CDR2 YFSETQ come from the germline V gene. The J segment lost 4 bases and the V segment lost 4 bases, leaving 10 bases of the junction unmatched. In DNA, the CDR3 is TGCGCCAGCAGCCCCGACCGGGGGGGGCTGTACGAGCAGTACTTC. This gives the protein CASSPDRGGLYEQYF.

This clone was seen only once. This sequence joins TRBV12-5 and TRBJ1-1; 8 nucleotides align to TRBD1. The CDR3 contains 15 residues. Germline CDR1 reads LGHNT; CDR2 reads FRNRAP. V lost 1 base and J lost 3; bases outside the gene matches: 4. The CDR3 loop is CASGLGQGFDTEAFF. In nucleotides, the CDR3 is TGTGCTAGTGGTTTGGGACAGGGGTTCGACACTGAAGCTTTCTTT.

This chain joins TRBV7-9 and TRBJ1-3; tentative D call: TRBD1 (5 bases). The germline CDR1 and CDR2 sequences are SEHNR and FQNEAQ (reference sequence). The CDR3 totals 16 residues. V lost 0 bases to trimming and J lost 0 bases, with 9 bases between them. The CDR3 reads CASSLAGLDSGNTIYF. The CDR3 DNA reads as TGTGCCAGCAGCTTAGCGGGGCTGGACTCTGGAAACACCATATATTTT. Variable domain in full (rest from reference TRBV7-9 and TRBJ1-3): DTGVSQNPRHKITKRGQNVTFRCDPISEHNRLYWYRQTLGQGPEFLTYFQNEAQLEKSRLLSDRFSAERPKGSFSTLEIQRTEQGDSAMYLCASSLAGLDSGNTIYFGEGSWLTVV.

This sequence joins TRBV24-1 and TRBJ2-5, with 9 nucleotides matching TRBD2. J was trimmed by 5 bases and V by 6 bases; bases with no gene match: 6. Germline V CDR1 and CDR2: KGHDR, SFDVKD. CDR3 size: 14 residues. Written as DNA, the CDR3 is TGTGCCACCAGTCTGGGACTAGCATCCGAGACCCAGTACTTC. Translating gives CATSLGLASETQYF.

This clone was recorded a few times. This chain joins TRBV19 and TRBJ1-1; TRBD1 agrees at 7 bases. Germline V gene data show CDR1 as LNHDA and CDR2 as SQIVND (reference sequence). J lost 6 bases, V lost 5 bases, and 9 bases had no gene match. This CDR3 is 14 amino acids long. The CDR3 nucleotides read TGTGCCAGTAGTCCACTCATGACAGGGTCTGAAGCTTTCTTT. Amino acids: CASSPLMTGSEAFF.

To note about this clone: Distinct nucleotide sequences in the sample also encode this CDR3. V is TRBV5-1 and J is TRBJ1-2, with TRBD1 matching 8 bases. The V gene end was trimmed by 1 base and the J gene end by 2 bases; junction bases not matched to a gene: 1. Germline CDR1 and CDR2: SGHRS and YFSETQ. The CDR3 is made up of 14 amino acids. The CDR3 sequence is CASSLTGGNYGYTF. The CDR3 nucleotides are TGCGCCAGCAGCTTGACAGGGGGAAACTATGGCTACACCTTC.

As DNA, the CDR3 is TGTGCCAGCAGCAACTGTCCGGGACAGGACTCCGAAACCTTC. It codes for CASSNCPGQDSETF. V is TRBV21-1 and J is TRBJ1-2; the table gives TRBD1 as D, unverified against the DNA. TRBV21-1 is a pseudogene. CDR3 length: 14 residues.

The chain carries TRBV18 and TRBJ1-2; D unclear. The V end lost 2 bases, the J end lost 3 bases, and 7 bases lay between the germline ends. Germline assignment: CDR1 KGHSH and CDR2 LQKENI. CDR3 length equals 13 residues. CDR3: CASSPEGDYGYTF. CDR3 bases: TGTGCCAGCTCACCAGAGGGAGACTATGGCTACACCTTC.